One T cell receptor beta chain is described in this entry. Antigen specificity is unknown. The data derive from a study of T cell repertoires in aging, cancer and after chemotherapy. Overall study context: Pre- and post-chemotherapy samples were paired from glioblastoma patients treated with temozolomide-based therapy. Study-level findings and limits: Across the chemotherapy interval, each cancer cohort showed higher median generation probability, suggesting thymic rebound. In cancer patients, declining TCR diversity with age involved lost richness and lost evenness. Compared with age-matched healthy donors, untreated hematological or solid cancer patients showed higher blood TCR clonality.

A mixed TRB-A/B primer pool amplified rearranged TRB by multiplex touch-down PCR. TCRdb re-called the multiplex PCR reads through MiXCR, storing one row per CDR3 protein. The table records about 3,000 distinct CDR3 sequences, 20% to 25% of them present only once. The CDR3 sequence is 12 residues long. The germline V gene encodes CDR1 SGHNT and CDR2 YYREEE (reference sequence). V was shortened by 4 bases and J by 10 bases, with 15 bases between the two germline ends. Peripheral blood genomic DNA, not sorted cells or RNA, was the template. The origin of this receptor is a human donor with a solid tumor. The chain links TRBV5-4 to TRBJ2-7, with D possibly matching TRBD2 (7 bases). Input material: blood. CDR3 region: CASSLRGGFQYF. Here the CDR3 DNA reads TGTGCCAGCAGCCTTAGGGGGGGGTTCCAGTACTTC.